This entry lists 11 T cell receptor beta chains sequenced from one sample in a study of T cell responses to AZD1222 COVID-19 vaccine. The assay was immunoSEQ multiplex PCR, and TCRdb's table has in-frame clones only and misses some. This sample carries roughly 100,000 clones, roughly 90% of them seen once, and the ten largest clones take about 2.3%. The sequencing here drew on peripheral blood, taken on day 0 of AZD1222 vaccination. The receptors here all came from an adult in good health.

This clone showed up just a few times. The J gene is TRBJ2-3, the V gene TRBV6-5, with 8 bases fitting TRBD2. In germline, CDR1 is MNHEY, CDR2 SVGAGI. V shed 7 bases, J shed 1 base, and the junction held 4 bases outside the gene matches. The CDR3 has 14 amino acids. The CDR3 sequence is CASNGGAGTDTQYF. The CDR3 DNA reads TGTGCCAGCAACGGGGGGGCCGGCACAGATACGCAGTATTTT.

The CDR3 DNA is TGTGCCAGCAGCTACGGTGGCGACAGTGGCTACACCTTC. Its translation is CASSYGGDSGYTF. The J gene is TRBJ1-2, the V gene TRBV7-9; perhaps TRBD1 as D (5 bases). The V gene's germline CDR1 is SEHNR and CDR2 FQNEAQ (reference sequence). This CDR3 has 13 amino acids. Trimming stripped 4 bases from V and 7 bases from J, with 13 bases between.

The chain recombines TRBV11-2 with TRBJ2-1; D ambiguous. Trimming stripped 1 base from V and 1 base from J, with 14 bases between. The CDR3 contains 17 residues. Germline CDR1 SGHAT, CDR2 FQNNGV. CDR3 sequence (DNA): TGTGCCAGCAGCTTAGGGATCTCGGCGTCGTCCTACAATGAGCAGTTCTTC. Its translation: CASSLGISASSYNEQFF.

The V call is TRBV28, the J call TRBJ2-5; TRBD2 is a possible D gene (5 bases). The CDR3 is 13 residues long. The germline gives CDR1 MDHEN, CDR2 SYDVKM. V was cut by 7 bases and J by 2 bases, with 11 bases left in between. CDR3 sequence reads: CASKAAIQETQYF. Written as DNA, the CDR3 is TGTGCCAGCAAAGCGGCAATACAAGAGACCCAGTACTTC.

This chain links TRBV7-9 with TRBJ2-3; D is unresolved. The CDR3 loop spans 13 amino acids. Germline CDR1 and CDR2: SEHNR and FQNEAQ (reference sequence). The germline V and J ends were trimmed by 3 bases and 2 bases, with 6 bases remaining between them. The CDR3 DNA reads as TGTGCCAGCAGCTTGATGGCCACAGATACGCAGTATTTT. Translation: CASSLMATDTQYF.

V gene TRBV5-4 combines with J gene TRBJ2-3, with D possibly being TRBD1 (5 bases). V gave up 1 base and J gave up 2 bases, with 8 bases separating them. The CDR3 has 14 residues. Germline V gene sequence: CDR1 SGHNT, CDR2 YYREEE (reference sequence). The CDR3 nucleotides are TGTGCCAGCAGCTTGACAGGAACCACAGATACGCAGTATTTT. This sequence encodes CASSLTGTTDTQYF. Full variable domain (outside the CDR3, taken from reference TRBV5-4 and TRBJ2-3): ETGVTQSPTHLIKTRGQQVTLRCSSQSGHNTVSWYQQALGQGPQFIFQYYREEENGRGNFPPRFSGLQFPNYSSELNVNALELDDSALYLCASSLTGTTDTQYFGPGTRLTVL.

The chain combines TRBV18 with TRBJ2-2; D possibly corresponds to TRBD1 (5 bases). V gave up 2 bases and J gave up 2 bases, with 9 bases separating them. Germline CDR1 is KGHSH and CDR2 is LQKENI. The CDR3 covers 15 residues. The CDR3 DNA is TGTGCCAGCTCACCATGGCAGGGAAACACCGGGGAGCTGTTTTTT. It yields the protein CASSPWQGNTGELFF.

The chain uses TRBV7-8 and TRBJ2-7; 8 bases fit TRBD2. CDR3 size: 15 residues. The germline gives CDR1 SGHVS, CDR2 FQNEAQ. V lost 5 bases, J lost 2 bases, and 8 bases stayed unmatched. DNA of the CDR3: TGTGCCAGCAGCCGAGATTTAGCGGGGCCCTACGAGCAGTACTTC. It codes for CASSRDLAGPYEQYF.

The rearrangement links TRBV27 to TRBJ1-5; D gene unclear. The CDR3 length is 15 residues. The germline V gene encodes CDR1 MNHEY and CDR2 SMNVEV (reference sequence). V gave up 2 bases and J gave up 6 bases, with 14 bases separating them. CDR3 loop: CASSLRFQVLQPQHF. For the CDR3, the DNA is TGTGCCAGCAGTTTAAGGTTCCAGGTCCTTCAGCCCCAGCATTTT.

The chain carries TRBV13 and TRBJ2-2, with D unclear. Trimming pared 8 bases from V and 4 bases from J, leaving 11 bases between. The CDR3 sequence is 13 residues long. Germline-derived CDR1 and CDR2 are PRHDT and FYEKMQ (reference sequence). The CDR3 sequence: CASRRLGTGELFF. CDR3 DNA sequence: TGTGCCAGCCGCCGGTTGGGCACCGGGGAGCTGTTTTTT.

The chain links TRBV2 to TRBJ2-7; 11 positions agree with TRBD2. Germline assignment: CDR1 SNHLY and CDR2 FYNNEI. This CDR3 spans 14 amino acids. With V trimmed by 6 bases and J by 2 bases, 3 bases remained unmatched. As DNA, the CDR3 is TGTGCCAGCAGAAGGGGACTAGCGGCCTACGAGCAGTACTTC. Translation: CASRRGLAAYEQYF.